These 14 T cell receptor beta chains share one sample of origin, sequenced in a study of T cell responses to AZD1222 COVID-19 vaccine (dated by TCRdb to the early 2020s). Libraries were prepared through the immunoSEQ multiplex PCR assay. TCRdb holds this immuneACCESS table with in-frame rearrangements only. Some clones are missing; in checked studies, unresolved V genes explain under half, and the rest has no known cause. The sample table contains 140,000 or so clones; only one count was recorded for 88% of them. The ten top clones hold about 3.4% of the sample. The time point label of this sample denotes: about 28 days (+/-7) after the second vaccine dose. The sample was peripheral blood, taken 28 days after the second AZD1222 dose. Receptors were obtained from an adult who received the AZD1222 COVID-19 vaccine.

The chain employs TRBV5-1 and TRBJ2-7, with 10 bases identical to TRBD2. There are 18 residues in the CDR3. Germline values: CDR1 SGHRS, CDR2 YFSETQ. The V gene end was trimmed by 2 bases and the J gene end by 5 bases; junction bases not matched to a gene: 16. CDR3: CASSFKPASSGSLDEQYF. The CDR3 DNA follows: TGCGCCAGCAGCTTCAAGCCTGCATCTAGCGGGAGTTTGGACGAGCAGTACTTC. Full variable domain (rest looked up from reference TRBV5-1 and TRBJ2-7): KAGVTQTPRYLIKTRGQQVTLSCSPISGHRSVSWYQQTPGQGLQFLFEYFSETQRNKGNFPGRFSGRQFSNSRSEMNVSTLELGDSALYLCASSFKPASSGSLDEQYFGPGTRLTVT.

The chain employs TRBV30 and TRBJ1-1; D unresolved. Germline assignment: CDR1 GTSNPN and CDR2 SVGIG (reference sequence). The CDR3 has 11 amino acids. The V end lost 0 bases, the J end lost 6 bases, and 5 bases lay between the germline ends. CDR3: CAWSVRSEAFF. In DNA form, the CDR3 reads TGTGCCTGGAGTGTACGCTCTGAAGCTTTCTTT. Full variable domain (outside the CDR3, taken from reference TRBV30 and TRBJ1-1): SQTIHQWPATLVQPVGSPLSLECTVEGTSNPNLYWYRQAAGRGLQLLFYSVGIGQISSEVPQNLSASRPQDRQFILSSKKLLLSDSGFYLCAWSVRSEAFFGQGTRLTVV.

The chain is built from TRBV7-2 and TRBJ1-1, with D perhaps matching TRBD1 (5 bases). Deletions cut 6 bases from V and 5 bases from J, with 16 bases between. The germline V gene has CDR1 SGHTA and CDR2 FQGNSA. The CDR3 consists of 14 residues. The CDR3 reads CASSPPQGRTEAFF. The CDR3 region has the DNA TGTGCCAGCAGTCCTCCTCAGGGTCGAACTGAAGCTTTCTTT.

This chain uses TRBV9 with TRBJ1-2; D may be TRBD1 (5 bases). This CDR3 comprises 15 residues. In germline, CDR1 is SGDLS, CDR2 YYNGEE. Trimming took off 4 bases at V and 5 bases at J, with 18 bases between the two ends. The CDR3 DNA reads TGTGCCAGCAGCCCACCCGGGGGATCCCCATATGGCTACACCTTC. Protein product: CASSPPGGSPYGYTF.

A few counts support this clone. The rearrangement uses TRBV5-8 and TRBJ1-6; the D gene is possibly TRBD1 (5 bases). V was pared by 4 bases and J by 9 bases, with 17 bases between. The CDR3 loop spans 15 amino acids. Germline loops: CDR1 SGHTS, CDR2 YDEGEE. DNA for the CDR3: TGTGCCAGCAGCGCCGCTGGGGGAAGAGGTTCACCCCTCCACTTT. It yields the protein CASSAAGGRGSPLHF.

This clone was recorded once. The rearrangement joins TRBV10-3 to TRBJ2-3, with D uncertain. Trimming removed 8 bases at V and 2 bases at J, with 11 bases between. The CDR3 spans 13 residues. The V gene's germline CDR1 is ENHRY and CDR2 SYGVKD. The CDR3: CAIARRITDTQYF. CDR3 DNA: TGTGCCATCGCGAGGAGAATCACAGATACGCAGTATTTT.

This rearrangement joins TRBV7-9 to TRBJ1-3; tentatively, D is TRBD1 (5 bases). Trimming cost V 5 bases and J 0 bases, with 17 bases left between them. Germline values: CDR1 SEHNR, CDR2 FQNEAQ (reference sequence). The CDR3 runs 17 residues. CDR3 nucleotides: TGTGCCAGCAGCCTCCGGGGCGCCCTCGACTCTGGAAACACCATATATTTT. Translated: CASSLRGALDSGNTIYF.

This clone was found once. The J gene is TRBJ1-2, the V gene TRBV5-4, with a possible D match to TRBD1 (5 bases). The V end was cut by 3 bases, the J end by 8 bases, with 14 bases between. Germline-derived CDR1 and CDR2 are SGHNT and YYREEE (reference sequence). The CDR3 totals 13 residues. This CDR3 reads CASSYQGTGGYTF. CDR3 bases: TGTGCCAGCAGCTACCAGGGAACGGGGGGCTACACCTTC.

The gene calls are TRBV24-1 and TRBJ1-4; D not resolved. V lost 12 bases to trimming and J lost 6 bases, with 16 bases between them. The CDR3 has 13 residues. The germline CDR1 and CDR2 sequences are KGHDR and SFDVKD. CDR3 amino acids: CASEIAADEKLFF. CDR3 in DNA: TGTGCCTCGGAGATAGCAGCGGATGAAAAACTGTTTTTT.

The chain has TRBV29-1 and TRBJ1-2; the D gene is possibly TRBD1 (6 bases). CDR3 size: 11 residues. The germline V gene has CDR1 SQVTM and CDR2 ANQGSEA. Trimming took 7 bases from V and 5 from J, leaving 11 bases between them. CDR3 bases: TGCAGCGAAGGGGGGACTTATGGCTACACCTTC. As protein: CSEGGTYGYTF.

V and J are TRBV2 and TRBJ2-3; D ambiguous. CDR1 is SNHLY and CDR2 is FYNNEI in the germline V gene. The CDR3 loop spans 12 amino acids. V lost 4 bases and J 7 bases, leaving 9 bases between the germline ends. The CDR3 DNA follows: TGTGCCAGCAGTGTTGGGCTTTATACGCAGTATTTT. It translates to CASSVGLYTQYF. The full variable domain, its missing parts supplied by reference TRBV2 and TRBJ2-3, is EPEVTQTPSHQVTQMGQEVILRCVPISNHLYFYWYRQILGQKVEFLVSFYNNEISEKSEIFDDQFSVERPDGSNFTLKIRSTKLEDSAMYFCASSVGLYTQYFGPGTRLTVL.

The J gene is TRBJ2-1, the V gene TRBV7-3; tentative D call: TRBD1 (6 bases). The length of the CDR3 is 14 residues. Trimming left V 3 bases short and J 4 bases short, with 10 bases between. CDR1 and CDR2 from the germline V gene are SGHTA and FQGTGA. The CDR3 region is CASSFTGLYNEQFF. Written as DNA, the CDR3 is TGTGCCAGCAGCTTTACAGGGTTGTACAATGAGCAGTTCTTC.

This clone was observed a handful of times. The chain links TRBV4-1 to TRBJ2-7, with 10 bases matching TRBD1. V lost 2 bases and J lost 7; bases outside the gene matches: 8. The germline CDR1 and CDR2 sequences are MGHRA and YSYEKL. The CDR3 covers 15 residues. CDR3 DNA sequence: TGCGCCAGCAGCCAAAATCGGGACAGGGGTCGGGAGCAGTACTTC. Its protein product is CASSQNRDRGREQYF.

CDR3 nucleotides: TGCGCCAGCAGCCTCGGGACTAGTAACGAGCAGTACTTC. This translates into CASSLGTSNEQYF. The chain carries TRBV5-1 and TRBJ2-7, with TRBD2 identical over 8 bases. CDR3 length: 13 amino acids. The ends lost 4 bases at V and 5 bases at J; junction bases unmatched: 5. Germline CDR1 is SGHRS and CDR2 is YFSETQ.